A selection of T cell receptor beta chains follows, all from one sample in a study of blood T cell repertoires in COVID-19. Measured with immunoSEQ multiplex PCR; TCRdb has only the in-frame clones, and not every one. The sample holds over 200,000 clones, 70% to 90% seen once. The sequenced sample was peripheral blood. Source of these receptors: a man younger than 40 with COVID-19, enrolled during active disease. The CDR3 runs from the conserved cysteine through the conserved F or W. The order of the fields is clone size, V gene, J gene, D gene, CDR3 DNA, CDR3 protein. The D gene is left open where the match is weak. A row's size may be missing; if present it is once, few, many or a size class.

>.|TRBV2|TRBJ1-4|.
TGTGCCAGCCTGGGGCCGGCTAATGAAAAACTGTTTTTT
CASLGPANEKLFF
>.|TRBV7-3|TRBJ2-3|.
TGTGCCAGCAGCTTGGGAGTCGGAGATACGCAGTATTTT
CASSLGVGDTQYF
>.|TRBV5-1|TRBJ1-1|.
TGCGCCAGCAGCTTGAGTCCAACGGGGACTGAAGCTTTCTTT
CASSLSPTGTEAFF
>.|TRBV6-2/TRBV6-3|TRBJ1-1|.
TGTGCCAGCAGTTACCGCGCGGCAGAAAACACTGAAGCTTTCTTT
CASSYRAAENTEAFF
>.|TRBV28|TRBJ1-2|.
TGTGCCAGCAGTATTCCGGGACATTATGGCTACACCTTC
CASSIPGHYGYTF
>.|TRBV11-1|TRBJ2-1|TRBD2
TGTGCCAGCAGCTTAGGGCTAGCGGGAGTCCATGAGCAGTTCTTC
CASSLGLAGVHEQFF
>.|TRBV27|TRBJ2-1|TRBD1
TGTGCCAGCAGTTTCCCTCAGGGGGAAGGAGACGATGAGCAGTTCTTC
CASSFPQGEGDDEQFF
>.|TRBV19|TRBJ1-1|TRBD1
TGTGCCAGTAGTAGATCCGGGACAGGGGACACTGAAGCTTTCTTT
CASSRSGTGDTEAFF
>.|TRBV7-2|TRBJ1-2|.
TGTGCCAGCAGCTTAGATCCCAGCACAGCCTATGGCTACACCTTC
CASSLDPSTAYGYTF
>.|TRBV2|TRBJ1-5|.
TGTGCCAGCAGTGCCGACAGTAGCAATCAGCCCCAGCATTTT
CASSADSSNQPQHF
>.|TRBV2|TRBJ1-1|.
TGTGCCACCCCCAACAGGGCAGATTTCCCTATGAACACTGAAGCTTTCTTT
CATPNRADFPMNTEAFF
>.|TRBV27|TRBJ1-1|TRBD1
TGTGCCAGCAGCCCGAACAGGGGGCGGTTGAACACTGAAGCTTTCTTT
CASSPNRGRLNTEAFF
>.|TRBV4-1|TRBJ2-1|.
TGCGCCAGCAGCCAAGGCATTGAGGGCGATGAGCAGTTCTTC
CASSQGIEGDEQFF
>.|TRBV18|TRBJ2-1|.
TGTGCCAGCTCACCCCTTCCAGGGGTCCTTTACAATGAGCAGTTCTTC
CASSPLPGVLYNEQFF
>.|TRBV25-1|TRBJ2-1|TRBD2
TGTGCCAGCAGTGAAGCGGGGGTCCTAAATGAGCAGTTCTTC
CASSEAGVLNEQFF
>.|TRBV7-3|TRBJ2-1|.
TGTGCCAGCAGCCCCAACCGCGACAGCAATGAGCAGTTCTTC
CASSPNRDSNEQFF
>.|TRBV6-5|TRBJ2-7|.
TGTGCCAGCAGGCAGAATTTACAGGGTTGGCACGAGCAGTACTTC
CASRQNLQGWHEQYF
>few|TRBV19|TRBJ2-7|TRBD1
TGTGCCAGTAGTATCTCCCACCGGGACAGGGGGCTGAACGAGCAGTACTTC
CASSISHRDRGLNEQYF
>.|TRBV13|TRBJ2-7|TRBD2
TGTGCCAGCAGCATTAGCGGGAGGGCCTTATACGAGCAGTACTTC
CASSISGRALYEQYF
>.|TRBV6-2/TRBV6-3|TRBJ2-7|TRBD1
TGTGCCAGCATCCCGACAGGGACCTCCTCCGAGCAGTACTTC
CASIPTGTSSEQYF
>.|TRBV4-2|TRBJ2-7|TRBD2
TGTGCCAGCAGCCAAGTCAGTAGCGGGACCTACGAGCAGTACTTC
CASSQVSSGTYEQYF
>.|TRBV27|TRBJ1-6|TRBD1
TGTGCCAGCACCCCCAGGGGGCTTGATTCACCCCTCCACTTT
CASTPRGLDSPLHF
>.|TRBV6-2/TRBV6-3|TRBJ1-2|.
TGTGCCAGCAGTTACTCGAAGGGGGTTATGGACTATGGCTACACCTTC
CASSYSKGVMDYGYTF
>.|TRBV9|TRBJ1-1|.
TGTGCCAGCAGCGGGGCGCGGGGGACAGAAGCTTTCTTT
CASSGARGTEAFF
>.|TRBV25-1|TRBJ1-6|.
TGTGCCAGCAGTGAATCGGGCAGGGATAATTCACCCCTCCACTTT
CASSESGRDNSPLHF
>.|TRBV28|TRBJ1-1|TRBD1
TGTGCCAGCAGTATACAGGGGGGGACTGAAGCTTTCTTT
CASSIQGGTEAFF
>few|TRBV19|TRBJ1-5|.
TGTGCCAGCGCGGGTCGGGGCAATCAGCCCCAGCATTTT
CASAGRGNQPQHF
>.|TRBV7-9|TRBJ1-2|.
TGTGCCAGCAGCTTATTTGAGGCGGAGGGCTACACCTTC
CASSLFEAEGYTF
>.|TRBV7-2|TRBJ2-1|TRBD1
TGTGCCAGCAGCTTAGTGGTCTCCGGGACAGGGTACAATGAGCAGTTCTTC
CASSLVVSGTGYNEQFF
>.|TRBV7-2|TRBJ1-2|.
TGTGCCAGCAGCTTAGGTACAGGGACATTGTTTCTCTATGGCTACACCTTC
CASSLGTGTLFLYGYTF
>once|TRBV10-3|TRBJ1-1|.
TGTGCCATCAGTGAAGGGCGTGGCGGGGGGATGAACACTGAAGCTTTCTTT
CAISEGRGGGMNTEAFF
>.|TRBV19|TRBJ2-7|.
TGTGCCAGTGGACGCAGGGGCCTCTACGAGCAGTACTTC
CASGRRGLYEQYF
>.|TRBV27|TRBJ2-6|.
TGTGCCAGCAGTTTATGGACAGAACTTATGACTGGGGCCAACGTCCTGACTTTC
CASSLWTELMTGANVLTF
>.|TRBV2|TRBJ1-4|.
TGTGCCAGCAGCCTTAATGAAAAACTGTTTTTT
CASSLNEKLFF
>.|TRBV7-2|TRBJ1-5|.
TGTGCCAGCAGCCCCCTACAGGGCTGGCAGCCCCAGCATTTT
CASSPLQGWQPQHF
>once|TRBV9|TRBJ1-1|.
TGTGCCAGCAGCGTAGAAGGGGGGGCTTACACTGAAGCTTTCTTT
CASSVEGGAYTEAFF
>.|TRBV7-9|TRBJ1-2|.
TGTGCCAGCAGCTTAGCCTCCCCTACGGGCTATGGCTACACCTTC
CASSLASPTGYGYTF
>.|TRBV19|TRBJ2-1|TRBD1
TGTGCCAGTAGTACCCGACAGGGTAGGTCCTACAATGAGCAGTTCTTC
CASSTRQGRSYNEQFF
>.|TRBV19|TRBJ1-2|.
TGTGCCAGTAGTATCGCCGACAGCTTTCGTGGCTACACCTTC
CASSIADSFRGYTF
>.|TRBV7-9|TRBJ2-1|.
TGTGCCAGCAGCCTTACCTACAATGAGCAGTTCTTC
CASSLTYNEQFF
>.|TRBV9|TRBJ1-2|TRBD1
TGTGCCAGCAGCGGTCAGGGACAGGGCAACTATGGCTACACCTTC
CASSGQGQGNYGYTF
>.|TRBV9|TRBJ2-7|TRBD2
TGTGCCAGCAGCGTAACGCCTAGCGGCGTCTACGAGCAGTACTTC
CASSVTPSGVYEQYF
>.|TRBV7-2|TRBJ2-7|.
TGTGCCAGCAGCCAATTGGCGGGATCCTACGAGCAGTACTTC
CASSQLAGSYEQYF
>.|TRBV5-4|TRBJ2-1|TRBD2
TGTGCCAGCAGCTTGGCAGGAGCGGGAGGGGACGATGAGCAGTTCTTC
CASSLAGAGGDDEQFF
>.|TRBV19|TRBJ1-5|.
TGTGCCAGTAGTATCTTGCGGGATCAGCCCCAGCATTTT
CASSILRDQPQHF
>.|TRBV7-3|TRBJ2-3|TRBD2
TGTGCCAGCAGCCGAACTAGCGGGGTACCAGATACGCAGTATTTT
CASSRTSGVPDTQYF
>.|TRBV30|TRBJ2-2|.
TGTGCCTGGCAAAACAGGGTTAGCGGGGAGCTGTTTTTT
CAWQNRVSGELFF